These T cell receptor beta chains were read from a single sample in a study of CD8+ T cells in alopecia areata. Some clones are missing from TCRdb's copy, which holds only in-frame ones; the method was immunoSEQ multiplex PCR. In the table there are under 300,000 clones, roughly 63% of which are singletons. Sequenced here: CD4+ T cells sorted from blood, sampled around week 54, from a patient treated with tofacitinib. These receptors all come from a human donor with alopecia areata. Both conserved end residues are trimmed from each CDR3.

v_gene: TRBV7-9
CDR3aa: ASSFGSGETQY

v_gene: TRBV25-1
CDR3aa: ASREPGANSPLH

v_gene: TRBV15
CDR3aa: ATSRRLPGLATFNEQF

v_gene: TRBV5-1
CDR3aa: ASSLTTASTDTQY

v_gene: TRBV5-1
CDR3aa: ASSFDPTSGSYEQY

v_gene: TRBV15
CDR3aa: ATSRTRTGVNSPLH

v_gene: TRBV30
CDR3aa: AWSRDHYEQY

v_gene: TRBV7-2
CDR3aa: ASSARAGPTDTQY

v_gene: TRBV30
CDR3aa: ACNRDNQNPKAF

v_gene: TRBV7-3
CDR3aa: ASSPQGSTIQY

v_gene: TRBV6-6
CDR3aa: ASRGTGVNTGELF

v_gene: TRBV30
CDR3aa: AWSVRNSGLPPSSYNEQF